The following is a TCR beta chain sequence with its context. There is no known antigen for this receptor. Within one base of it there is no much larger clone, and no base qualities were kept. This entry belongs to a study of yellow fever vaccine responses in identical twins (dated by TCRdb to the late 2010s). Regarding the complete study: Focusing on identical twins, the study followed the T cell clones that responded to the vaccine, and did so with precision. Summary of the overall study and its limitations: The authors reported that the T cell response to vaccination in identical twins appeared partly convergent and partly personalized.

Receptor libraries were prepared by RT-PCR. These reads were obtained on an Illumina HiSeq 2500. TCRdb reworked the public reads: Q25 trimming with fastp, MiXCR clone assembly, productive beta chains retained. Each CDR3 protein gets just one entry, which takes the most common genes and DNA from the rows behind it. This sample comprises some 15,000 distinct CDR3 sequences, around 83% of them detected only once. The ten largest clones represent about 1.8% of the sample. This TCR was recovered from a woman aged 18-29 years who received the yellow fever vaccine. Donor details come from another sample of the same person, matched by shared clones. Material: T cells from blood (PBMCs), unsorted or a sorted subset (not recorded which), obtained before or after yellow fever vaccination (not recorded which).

The nucleotide sequence reads TGCGCCAGCAGCCAAAATTTCAGGGGGGAGACCCAGTACTTC. Its coded protein is CASSQNFRGETQYF. The chain links TRBV4-3 with TRBJ2-5, with TRBD1 identical over 7 junction bases. V is pruned by 2 bases and J by 5 bases, leaving 5 bases of the junction without a gene match. From the cysteine up to the phenylalanine, the CDR3 has a length of 14 residues. Only the CDR3 region is kept as DNA, spanning 42 bases read in frame from base 1. CDR1 and CDR2 were assigned from the germline V gene as LGHNA and YSLEER.